The rows below give T cell receptor beta chains drawn from one sample of a study of kidney transplant recipient with SARS-CoV-2 infection. TCRdb fed the reads into MiXCR, producing one record per CDR3 protein. The sample includes 250,000 or so distinct CDR3 sequences, less than 35% of them seen just once. The sample was a blood sample, taken at baseline and between days 110 and 120 from a kidney transplant recipient. The receptors stem from a young adult male patient who had COVID-19 and was a kidney transplant recipient. The T cells may come from the graft donor. Both conserved end residues are part of each CDR3. The D gene is left open where the match is weak. Part of the rows lack a size; the others show once, few, many or a class for expanded clones.

D gene	V gene	J gene	clone size	CDR3 DNA	CDR3 protein
-	TRBV18	TRBJ1-2	many	TGTGCCAGCTCACCAGGGCAGGTTTCCCCTAACTATGGCTACACCTTC	CASSPGQVSPNYGYTF
-	TRBV20-1	TRBJ2-5	-	TGCAGTGCTAGAGATGAGATGGCGGGGATCAAAAGAGAGACCCAGTACTTC	CSARDEMAGIKRETQYF
-	TRBV7-6	TRBJ1-2	many	TGTGCCAGCAGCTTTACGGGTGAATCTCGAAAGACCTATGGCTACACCTTC	CASSFTGESRKTYGYTF
-	TRBV4-1	TRBJ2-6	few	TGCGCCACCAAACCGGGACAACTCTCTGGGGCCAACGTCCTGACTTTC	CATKPGQLSGANVLTF
TRBD1	TRBV11-2	TRBJ1-1	many	TGTGCCAGCAGCTTAGCCCCGGACAGGGAAGCTTTCTTT	CASSLAPDREAFF
-	TRBV21-1	TRBJ2-3	few	TGTGCCAGCAGGAGCCCGGTAGCTACAGTCATGCAAGATACGCAGTATTTT	CASRSPVATVMQDTQYF
TRBD2	TRBV7-3	TRBJ2-5	many	TGTGCCAGCAGCTTTAGCGGGGGGGCGGGAGAGACCCAGTACTTC	CASSFSGGAGETQYF
-	TRBV11-1	TRBJ1-2	many	TGTGCCAGCAGCAGGTTAGTTAAGGCTGGAAAGACCTATGGCTACACCTTC	CASSRLVKAGKTYGYTF
TRBD1	TRBV6-5	TRBJ2-2	many	TGTGCCAGCCGGGACAGGGTGAGCACCGGGGAGCTGTTTTTT	CASRDRVSTGELFF
-	TRBV3-1	TRBJ2-1	many	TGTGCCAGCAGCCAAGCCAACTACGGCTCCTACAATGAGCAGTTCTTC	CASSQANYGSYNEQFF
-	TRBV12-3/TRBV12-4	TRBJ1-1	many	TGTGCCAGCAGGAAGATTGGTCTCCCTGAAGCTTTCTTT	CASRKIGLPEAFF
-	TRBV12-5	TRBJ1-2	few	TGTGCTAGTGGTTACACCACTTTGCAGGGAAAGACCTATGGCTACACCTTC	CASGYTTLQGKTYGYTF
-	TRBV12-3/TRBV12-4	TRBJ2-3	few	TGTGCCAGCAGTTTAGGTAACAGGGTAAGGACAGATACGCAGTATTTT	CASSLGNRVRTDTQYF
-	TRBV13	TRBJ1-1	many	TGTGCCAGCAGCGCGGACACTGAAGCTTTCTTT	CASSADTEAFF
TRBD1	TRBV2	TRBJ2-2	many	TGTGCCAGTAGGGGGGCCGGACAGGGCAGGACCGGGGAGCTGTTTTTT	CASRGAGQGRTGELFF
-	TRBV11-3	TRBJ1-2	many	TGTGCCAGCAGCCAGATCAACGATCTCGGAAAGACCTATGGCTACACCTTC	CASSQINDLGKTYGYTF
-	TRBV3-1	TRBJ1-1	many	TGTGCCAGCAGCGAAAGACTTCCCATTTCAATTCGCACTGAAGCTTTCTTT	CASSERLPISIRTEAFF
-	TRBV14	TRBJ2-5	few	TGTGCCAGCAGCCAATCGGTACTGACTTCCCAAGAGACCCAGTACTTC	CASSQSVLTSQETQYF
-	TRBV19	TRBJ2-1	-	TGTGCCAGTAGTATAGGGGGAAGAAACAATGAGCAGTTCTTC	CASSIGGRNNEQFF
-	TRBV5-6	TRBJ1-2	few	TGTGCCAGCACTGGCCGCAATAGTCGAAAGACCTATGGCTACACCTTC	CASTGRNSRKTYGYTF
-	TRBV11-2	TRBJ2-7	few	TGTGCCAGCGGCCTTGGGGCGGGGCCCTACGAGCAGTACTTC	CASGLGAGPYEQYF
-	TRBV8-2	TRBJ2-6	-	TGTGGCACGTCCGGGAGGACAACACAAAGTCGGGCCAACGTCCTGACTTTC	CGTSGRTTQSRANVLTF
TRBD2	TRBV10-3	TRBJ2-3	-	TGTGCCGTCAGTGCCCTCCAGACTAGCGGGAGGGTCACAGGTACGCAGTATTTT	CAVSALQTSGRVTGTQYF
-	TRBV20-1	TRBJ1-4	many	TGCAGTGCGATCGCAGGAGTTGCTAATGAAAAACTGTTTTTT	CSAIAGVANEKLFF
TRBD2	TRBV29-1	TRBJ2-1	few	TGCAGCGGCCGAGCGGGAGTAACCTACAATGAGCAGTTCTTC	CSGRAGVTYNEQFF
TRBD2	TRBV20-1	TRBJ2-1	many	TGCAGTCGATCAGCGGGAGGGTACAATGAGCAGTTCTTC	CSRSAGGYNEQFF
-	TRBV12-2	TRBJ1-2	many	TGTGCAAGTCGCGCCGGATCGACTCCACGAAAGACCTATGGCTACACCTTC	CASRAGSTPRKTYGYTF
TRBD1	TRBV7-9	TRBJ2-4	few	TGTGCCAGCAGCTTCTCACAGGGGGACATTCAGTACTTC	CASSFSQGDIQYF
-	TRBV19	TRBJ2-3	few	TGTGCCAGTAGTAGCGTCCGGGCAGATACGCAGTATTTT	CASSSVRADTQYF
TRBD2	TRBV10-2	TRBJ2-3	few	TGCGCCAGCTGTACTAGCGGGGGCACAGATACGCAGTATTTT	CASCTSGGTDTQYF
TRBD2	TRBV3-1	TRBJ2-7	many	TGTGCCAGCAGCCCCGTGGCGGGGGGGGCCTACGAGCAGTACTTC	CASSPVAGGAYEQYF
TRBD1	TRBV9	TRBJ1-1	many	TGTGCCAGCAGCGAAGGACAGGGGGTCACTGAAGCTTTCTTT	CASSEGQGVTEAFF
-	TRBV29-1	TRBJ1-1	many	TGCAGCGTTCACCGGGACACTTACACTGAAGCTTTCTTT	CSVHRDTYTEAFF
-	TRBV9	TRBJ1-2	-	TGTGCCAGCAGAGTGGCGTACTCAAGAAAGATCTATGGCTACACCTTC	CASRVAYSRKIYGYTF
-	TRBV3-1	TRBJ1-2	many	TGTGCCAGCAGCTTGTGTGGCACCCTTCGAAAGACCTATGGCTACACCTTC	CASSLCGTLRKTYGYTF
-	TRBV20-1	TRBJ2-2	many	TGCAGTGCTAGGTCCGCCTATATAGCCGGACAGTACACCGGGGAGCTGTTTTTT	CSARSAYIAGQYTGELFF
TRBD2	TRBV7-6	TRBJ2-1	many	TGTGCCAGCAGCTCCAGACTAGCGGGAGGGGGTGAGCAGTTCTTC	CASSSRLAGGGEQFF
-	TRBV3-1	TRBJ2-5	many	TGTGCCAGCAGCCAATGTTTTCCCATTTCTTTCTCTGAGACCCAGTACTTC	CASSQCFPISFSETQYF
TRBD1	TRBV7-9	TRBJ1-6	many	TGTGCCAGCAGAAGACAGGGGAGGGATTCACCCCTCCACTTT	CASRRQGRDSPLHF